Listed here are 27 T cell receptor beta chains from one sample, sequenced in a study of cytomegalovirus exposure and HLA in healthy donors (dated by TCRdb to 2016 to 2017). Library creation used the immunoSEQ multiplex PCR assay. For the multiplex PCR, a mixture combining 60 forward primers for TCR Vbeta segments and 13 reverse primers for TCR Jbeta segments was used. The source is immuneACCESS, and TCRdb retained only in-frame sequences with V and J called. Part of the clones is not carried over; for the studies checked, unresolved V genes explain less than half of this, and the remainder is unexplained. The table for this sample lists 150,000 to 200,000 clones; around 76% of them were counted only once. The leading ten clones occupy over 6% of the sample. The material sequenced was PBMCs. The receptors stem from a man in his forties in good health and CMV-seropositive.

The J gene is TRBJ2-5, the V gene TRBV7-8; possible D gene TRBD1, 5 bases. With 1 base removed from V and 1 base from J, the gap between germline ends came to 13 bases. The CDR3 length is 16 residues. Germline V CDR1 and CDR2: SGHVS, FQNEAQ. The CDR3 DNA reads TGTGCCAGCAGCTTAGAAGGGGAAGACATCCAAGAGACCCAGTACTTC. Residues: CASSLEGEDIQETQYF. Supplemented by reference TRBV7-8 and TRBJ2-5, the full variable domain reads GAGVSQSPRYKVAKRGQDVALRCDPISGHVSLFWYQQALGQGPEFLTYFQNEAQLDKSGLPSDRFFAERPEGSVSTLKIQRTQQEDSAVYLCASSLEGEDIQETQYFGPGTRLLVL.

This clone was observed a few times. V is TRBV23-1 and J is TRBJ1-2, with a tentative D call TRBD1 (6 bases). TRBV23-1 is noted as an ORF with a role that remains uncertain. The V end lost 5 bases, the J end lost 12 bases, and 22 bases lay between the germline ends. There are 14 residues in the CDR3. CDR3 DNA sequence: TGCGCCAGCAGTTCCTACGGGGAAGGCAGGGGACACACCTTC. Its translation: CASSSYGEGRGHTF.

The chain is built from TRBV6-1 and TRBJ1-2, with 9 nucleotides matching TRBD1. Germline CDR1 MNHNS, CDR2 SASEGT. V trimming: 5 bases; J trimming: 5 bases; junction bases outside the gene matches: 6. The CDR3 runs to 14 residues. The DNA of the CDR3 is TGTGCCAGCAGTCCGACCGGGACAGGGTATGGCTACACCTTC. Translation gives CASSPTGTGYGYTF.

The chain links TRBV29-1 to TRBJ1-1; tentatively, D is TRBD1 (5 bases). Germline V gene data show CDR1 as SQVTM and CDR2 as ANQGSEA. The CDR3 is 13 amino acids. Trimming took 5 bases from V and 4 from J, leaving 14 bases between them. CDR3 bases: TGCAGCGTTACACCCCAGGGTCCCACTGAAGCTTTCTTT. Encoded protein: CSVTPQGPTEAFF.

V is TRBV5-8 and J is TRBJ2-3; 10 bases fit TRBD1. Trimming removed 4 bases from V and 3 bases from J; junction bases left unmatched: 2. CDR3 size: 14 residues. The V gene's germline CDR1 is SGHTS and CDR2 YDEGEE. The CDR3 sequence: CASSKDRGTDTQYF. The CDR3 DNA reads TGTGCCAGCAGCAAGGACAGGGGGACAGATACGCAGTATTTT.

The genes are TRBV5-5 and TRBJ1-3; D call uncertain. The V and J ends lost 2 bases and 2 bases respectively, with 14 bases between them. CDR3 length equals 16 residues. Per the germline V gene, CDR1 is SGHKS and CDR2 is YYEKEE (reference sequence). CDR3 nucleotides: TGTGCCAGCAGCTTTGGCCGATTTACGACTGGAAACACCATATATTTT. This codes for CASSFGRFTTGNTIYF.

The chain uses TRBV2 and TRBJ2-7, with TRBD1 as a possible D gene (7 bases). Germline CDR1 reads SNHLY; CDR2 reads FYNNEI. V lost 3 bases to trimming and J lost 0 bases, with 12 bases between them. This CDR3 contains 15 residues. CDR3 bases: TGTGCCAGCAGTGAGTCGGAGGGGGCCTCCTACGAGCAGTACTTC. Amino acid sequence: CASSESEGASYEQYF.

This clone was counted once. The genes are TRBV9 and TRBJ1-1; 9 positions agree with TRBD1. This CDR3 has 14 residues. V gave up 5 bases and J gave up 4 bases; unmatched junction bases: 6. Germline-derived CDR1 and CDR2 are SGDLS and YYNGEE. CDR3 sequence (DNA): TGTGCCAGCAGTGTGACAGGGGGGAGCACTGAAGCTTTCTTT. Translation gives CASSVTGGSTEAFF.

The chain has TRBV5-5 and TRBJ2-7, with 9 nucleotides matching TRBD1. This CDR3 contains 16 residues. With V trimmed by 10 bases and J by 2 bases, 16 bases remained unmatched. Per the germline V gene, CDR1 is SGHKS and CDR2 is YYEKEE (reference sequence). The CDR3 region has the DNA TGTGCCTGGGGGCTGGGGCGACAGGGGGAGACCTACGAGCAGTACTTC. This gives the protein CAWGLGRQGETYEQYF. Full variable domain (missing parts from reference TRBV5-5 and TRBJ2-7): DAGVTQSPTHLIKTRGQQVTLRCSPISGHKSVSWYQQVLGQGPQFIFQYYEKEERGRGNFPDRFSARQFPNYSSELNVNALLLGDSALYLCAWGLGRQGETYEQYFGPGTRLTVT.

The chain recombines TRBV7-6 with TRBJ2-3; 9 bases line up with TRBD2. Germline V CDR1 and CDR2: SGHVS, FNYEAQ. J was trimmed by 2 bases and V by 1 base; bases with no gene match: 10. This CDR3 has 18 amino acids. The CDR3 sequence: CASSLVWRAGGPTDTQYF. CDR3 nucleotide sequence: TGTGCCAGCAGCTTAGTTTGGCGAGCGGGGGGCCCCACAGATACGCAGTATTTT.

CDR3 nucleotide sequence: TGTGCCAGTAGTATAGAGTCAACAGATAATTCACCCCTCCACTTT. It yields the protein CASSIESTDNSPLHF. The chain combines TRBV19 with TRBJ1-6, with no clear D. Germline CDR1 reads LNHDA; CDR2 reads SQIVND (reference sequence). CDR3 length: 15 residues. V dropped 0 bases and J dropped 5 bases, with 8 bases sitting between them.

The chain joins TRBV5-4 to TRBJ1-1; D is unclear. Deletions cut 3 bases from V and 0 bases from J, with 15 bases between. The CDR3 extends over 16 amino acids. The germline V gene encodes CDR1 SGHNT and CDR2 YYREEE (reference sequence). The CDR3 DNA reads TGTGCCAGCAGCTCCCCATCCGGAGTGTTGAACACTGAAGCTTTCTTT. Its translation is CASSSPSGVLNTEAFF. The variable domain in full, completed from reference TRBV5-4 and TRBJ1-1, reads ETGVTQSPTHLIKTRGQQVTLRCSSQSGHNTVSWYQQALGQGPQFIFQYYREEENGRGNFPPRFSGLQFPNYSSELNVNALELDDSALYLCASSSPSGVLNTEAFFGQGTRLTVV.

The DNA of the CDR3 is TGTGCCAGTAGCCCGGACAGGCATATCGGTGGCTACACCTTC. This translates into CASSPDRHIGGYTF. V is TRBV19 and J is TRBJ1-2, with 7 nucleotides matching TRBD1. Germline V gives CDR1 LNHDA, CDR2 SQIVND (reference sequence). This CDR3 is 14 amino acids long. J was trimmed by 7 bases and V by 6 bases; bases with no gene match: 11.

This rearrangement joins TRBV7-2 to TRBJ1-5, with 10 bases matching TRBD1. The CDR3 runs to 15 residues. J gave up 1 base and V 7 bases, and 4 bases lay outside the gene matches. The germline V gene encodes CDR1 SGHTA and CDR2 FQGNSA. The CDR3 here is CASTVDRGSNQPQHF. The CDR3 bases are TGTGCCAGCACCGTGGACAGGGGGAGCAATCAGCCCCAGCATTTT.

The CDR3 DNA reads as TGTGCCAGCTCACCAAGGTCCCCGGCCGGAGACTACAATGAGCAGTTCTTC. This translates into CASSPRSPAGDYNEQFF. This chain uses TRBV18 with TRBJ2-1; D is uncertain. This CDR3 comprises 17 residues. Germline lookup yields CDR1 KGHSH and CDR2 LQKENI. The V gene lost 2 bases and the J gene lost 3 bases, with 17 bases spanning the gap.

The V call is TRBV9, the J call TRBJ1-6; possibly TRBD1 for D (5 bases). The CDR3 loop spans 15 amino acids. V shed 3 bases and J shed 9 bases, with 16 bases lying between them. Per the germline V gene, CDR1 is SGDLS and CDR2 is YYNGEE. Written as DNA, the CDR3 is TGTGCCAGCAGCGCCCCGGAGGGGCCCGGTTCACCCCTCCACTTT. Translated, it gives CASSAPEGPGSPLHF.

The chain recombines TRBV6-4 with TRBJ2-7; D is possibly TRBD2 (7 bases). Trimming left V 0 bases short and J 3 bases short, with 18 bases between. CDR1 MRHNA and CDR2 SNTAGT come from the germline V gene. The CDR3 has 17 amino acids. The CDR3 here is CASSDSTRGGPNYEQYF. The CDR3 bases are TGTGCCAGCAGTGACTCGACTCGCGGGGGCCCTAACTACGAGCAGTACTTC.

The CDR3 bases are TGTGCCAGCAGCTCCAAGAGGGGGGGGACTGAAGCTTTCTTT. Translating it yields CASSSKRGGTEAFF. The genes are TRBV11-1 and TRBJ1-1; tentatively, D is TRBD1 (6 bases). CDR3 length equals 14 residues. V gave up 4 bases and J gave up 5 bases, with 14 bases separating them. The germline V gene encodes CDR1 SGHAT and CDR2 FQDESV (reference sequence).

CDR3 in DNA: TGTGCCTGGAGCCCGGGGTTTTCGGATGAAGCTTTCTTT. This translates into CAWSPGFSDEAFF. The gene calls are TRBV30 and TRBJ1-1, with D hard to call. The CDR3 is 13 residues long. CDR1 and CDR2 from the germline V gene are GTSNPN and SVGIG (reference sequence). With 3 bases removed from V and 7 bases from J, the gap between germline ends came to 15 bases.

As DNA, the CDR3 is TGTGCCAGCAGCTTAGCGGGGGGCACCGGGGAGCTGTTTTTT. It translates to CASSLAGGTGELFF. The chain employs TRBV7-2 and TRBJ2-2; D may be TRBD2 (6 bases). CDR1 and CDR2 (germline): SGHTA, FQGNSA. Trimming removed 0 bases from V and 4 bases from J, with 6 bases in between. This CDR3 has 14 residues.

CDR3 nucleotide sequence: TGTGCCAGTGAACACAGGGTTGGTGACTATGGCTACACCTTC. It is translated as CASEHRVGDYGYTF. The J gene is TRBJ1-2, the V gene TRBV19; weak D call: TRBD1 (6 bases). The V end was cut by 8 bases, the J end by 3 bases, with 16 bases between. The CDR3 length is 14 residues. The germline V gene has CDR1 LNHDA and CDR2 SQIVND (reference sequence).

This clone was seen once. V gene TRBV9 combines with J gene TRBJ2-2; tentative D call: TRBD1 (6 bases). The V and J ends lost 3 bases and 3 bases respectively, with 12 bases between them. The germline V gene encodes CDR1 SGDLS and CDR2 YYNGEE. The CDR3 runs 15 residues. The CDR3 DNA is TGTGCCAGCAGCGCGCAGGGGCTGCACACCGGGGAGCTGTTTTTT. This encodes CASSAQGLHTGELFF.

The genes are TRBV4-2 and TRBJ2-5; tentatively, D is TRBD2 (6 bases). CDR1 and CDR2 (germline): LGHNA, YNFKEQ. Trimming shortened V by 0 bases and J by 3 bases, and 11 bases separated the two germline ends. The CDR3 totals 15 residues. The chain's CDR3 is CASSQDEVAEETQYF. The CDR3 DNA reads TGTGCCAGCAGCCAAGATGAGGTAGCGGAAGAGACCCAGTACTTC.

This chain links TRBV4-3 with TRBJ1-2; no clear D gene. V lost 0 bases and J 2 bases, leaving 7 bases between the germline ends. Looked up from germline, CDR1 is LGHNA and CDR2 is YSLEER. There are 14 residues in the CDR3. CDR3 in amino acids: CASSQEGGNYGYTF. CDR3 DNA: TGCGCCAGCAGCCAAGAAGGCGGGAACTATGGCTACACCTTC.

The gene calls are TRBV6-5 and TRBJ1-1; D is possibly TRBD1 (5 bases). Germline V gene data show CDR1 as MNHEY and CDR2 as SVGAGI. V was shortened by 0 bases and J by 1 base, with 9 bases between the two germline ends. The CDR3 has 15 residues. The CDR3 nucleotides read TGTGCCAGCAGTTACTCCAGGGCCTCGAACACTGAAGCTTTCTTT. This encodes CASSYSRASNTEAFF.

This rearrangement joins TRBV7-2 to TRBJ2-7; 9 nucleotides agree with TRBD1. V shed 5 bases and J 4 bases; nucleotides not matched to a gene: 9. Germline V gives CDR1 SGHTA, CDR2 FQGNSA. This CDR3 is 15 amino acids long. CDR3 in amino acids: CASSLSGTGTYEQYF. The DNA of the CDR3 is TGTGCCAGCAGCCTTTCCGGGACAGGGACATACGAGCAGTACTTC.

This rearrangement joins TRBV18 to TRBJ1-1, with D tentatively TRBD1 (5 bases). CDR3 size: 14 residues. The germline V gene encodes CDR1 KGHSH and CDR2 LQKENI. The V end was cut by 0 bases, the J end by 5 bases, with 10 bases between. The CDR3 reads CASSPPGGRTEAFF. The DNA of the CDR3 is TGTGCCAGCTCACCACCGGGGGGGAGGACTGAAGCTTTCTTT.